This TCR beta chain was recorded in a study of tumor-infiltrating lymphocytes in primary liver carcinoma. Study overall: Every sample contained roughly 3.65 to 7.13 million productive TCRbeta reads, and these numbers were similar from one tissue type to another.

A primer in the constant region served to generate TCR beta cDNA from 500 to 600 ng of total RNA. A slightly modified ARM-PCR protocol with three nested multiplex PCR rounds produced these TCR beta libraries. For around 11 cycles apiece, the opening two PCR rounds ran with TRBV1-TRBV30 forward primers and a C-beta reverse primer. TCRdb reprocessed the multiplex PCR reads via MiXCR and lists one record per CDR3 protein. The sample shows a few hundred thousand distinct CDR3 sequences, more than 55% of them seen only once. The table lists this clonotype with a few counts. This sequence may be a read error, since a much larger clone differs from it by one base. Unsorted whole blood served as the source of blood RNA, and germline DNA was extracted as well. This CDR3 is 15 amino acids long. Between the trimmed V and J ends, which lost 1 base and 4 bases, there was a span of 14 bases.

The receptor's source is a woman aged 25-40 years with primary liver carcinoma and hepatitis B virus infection. Sequenced input: peripheral blood. The gene calls are TRBV12-3 or TRBV12-4 and TRBJ2-7, with D perhaps TRBD2 (5 bases). DNA of the CDR3: TGTGCCAGCAGTTTAGTAACGGAGGATCTGTACGAGCAGTACTTC. Residues: CASSLVTEDLYEQYF.